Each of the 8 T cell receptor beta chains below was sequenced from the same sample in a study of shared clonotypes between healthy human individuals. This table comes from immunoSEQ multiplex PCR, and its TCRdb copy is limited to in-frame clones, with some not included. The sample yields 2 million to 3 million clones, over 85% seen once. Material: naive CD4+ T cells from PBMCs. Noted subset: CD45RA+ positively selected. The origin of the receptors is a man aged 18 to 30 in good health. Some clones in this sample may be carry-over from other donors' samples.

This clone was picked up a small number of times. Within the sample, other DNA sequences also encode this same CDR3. DNA for the CDR3: TGCGCCAGCAGCTTCACAGGGACTGAAGCTTTCTTT. Translating it yields CASSFTGTEAFF. The chain is built from TRBV5-1 and TRBJ1-1, with a possible D match to TRBD1 (6 bases). Per germline, CDR1 SGHRS and CDR2 YFSETQ. This CDR3 is built from 12 residues. Trimming removed 2 bases from V and 5 bases from J, with 7 bases in between. Full variable domain (remainder filled in from reference TRBV5-1 and TRBJ1-1): KAGVTQTPRYLIKTRGQQVTLSCSPISGHRSVSWYQQTPGQGLQFLFEYFSETQRNKGNFPGRFSGRQFSNSRSEMNVSTLELGDSALYLCASSFTGTEAFFGQGTRLTVV.

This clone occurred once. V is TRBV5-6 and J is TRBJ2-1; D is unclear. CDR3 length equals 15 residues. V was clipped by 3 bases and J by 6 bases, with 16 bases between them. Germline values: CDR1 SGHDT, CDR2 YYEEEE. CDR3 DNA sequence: TGTGCCAGCAGCTCCCGTCTCCGAGGAGTCAATGAGCAGTTCTTC. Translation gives CASSSRLRGVNEQFF.

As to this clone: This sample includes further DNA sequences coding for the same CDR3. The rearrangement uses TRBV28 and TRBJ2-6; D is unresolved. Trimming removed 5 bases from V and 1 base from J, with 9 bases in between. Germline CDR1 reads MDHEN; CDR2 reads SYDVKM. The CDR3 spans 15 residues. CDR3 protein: CASSPPYSGANVLTF. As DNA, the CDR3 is TGTGCCAGCAGTCCACCTTATTCTGGGGCCAACGTCCTGACTTTC.

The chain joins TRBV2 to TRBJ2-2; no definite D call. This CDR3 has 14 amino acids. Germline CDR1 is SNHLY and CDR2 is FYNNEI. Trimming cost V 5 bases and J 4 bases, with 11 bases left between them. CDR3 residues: CASSLGMGTGELFF. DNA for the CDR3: TGTGCCAGCAGTTTAGGGATGGGCACCGGGGAGCTGTTTTTT. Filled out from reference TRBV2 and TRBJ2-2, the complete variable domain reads EPEVTQTPSHQVTQMGQEVILRCVPISNHLYFYWYRQILGQKVEFLVSFYNNEISEKSEIFDDQFSVERPDGSNFTLKIRSTKLEDSAMYFCASSLGMGTGELFFGEGSRLTVL.

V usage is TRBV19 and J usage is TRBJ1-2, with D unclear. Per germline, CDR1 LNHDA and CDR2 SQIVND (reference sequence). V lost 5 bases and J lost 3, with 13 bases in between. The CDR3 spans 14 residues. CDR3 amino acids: CASSFSGNHYGYTF. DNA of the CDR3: TGTGCCAGTAGTTTCTCGGGGAATCACTATGGCTACACCTTC.

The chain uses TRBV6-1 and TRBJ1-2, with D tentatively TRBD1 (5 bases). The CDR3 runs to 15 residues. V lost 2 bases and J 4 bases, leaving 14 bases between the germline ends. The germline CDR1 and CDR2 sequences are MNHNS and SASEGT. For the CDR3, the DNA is TGTGCCAGCAGTGAACTTCTCGACAGTTTCTATGGCTACACCTTC. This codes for CASSELLDSFYGYTF.

The CDR3 DNA is TGCGCCAGCAGCCTCCGGGGGGGGGCGCAAACTGAAGCTTTCTTT. Its protein is CASSLRGGAQTEAFF. The genes are TRBV5-1 and TRBJ1-1; D possibly corresponds to TRBD1 (6 bases). Trimming removed 4 bases at V and 5 bases at J, with 18 bases between. This CDR3 has 15 residues. Germline CDR1 reads SGHRS; CDR2 reads YFSETQ.

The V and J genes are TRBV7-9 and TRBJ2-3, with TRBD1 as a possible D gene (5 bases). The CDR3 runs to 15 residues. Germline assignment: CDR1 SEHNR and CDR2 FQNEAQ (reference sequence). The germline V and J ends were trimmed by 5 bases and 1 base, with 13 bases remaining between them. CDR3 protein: CASSRGAARTDTQYF. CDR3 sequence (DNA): TGTGCCAGCAGCCGTGGGGCCGCTCGCACAGATACGCAGTATTTT.